Listed below are T cell receptor beta chains from one sample, sequenced in a study of cytomegalovirus exposure and HLA in healthy donors. Here immunoSEQ multiplex PCR was the method, and the copy in TCRdb shows in-frame clones only, minus some. The sample shows about 230,000 clones, around 80% of them seen only once. The sequencing sample was made of PBMCs. The receptors derive from a woman aged 60-75 years in good health and CMV-seropositive. Each CDR3 is given with its conserved first and last residue. D genes are given only for firm matches. Rows may omit the clone size; those that give it use once, few, many or a size class.

v_gene: TRBV19; abundance: few; j_gene: TRBJ1-1; d_gene: TRBD1; CDR3nt: TGTGCCAGTAGTTTCCTAAAATTGGACAGGGGGCCCACTGAAGCTTTCTTT; CDR3aa: CASSFLKLDRGPTEAFF
v_gene: TRBV30; abundance: NA; j_gene: TRBJ1-6; d_gene: NA; CDR3nt: TGTGCCTGGGTGACAGGATCGAGCTCCTATAATTCACCCCTCCACTTT; CDR3aa: CAWVTGSSSYNSPLHF
v_gene: TRBV7-9; abundance: NA; j_gene: TRBJ1-5; d_gene: NA; CDR3nt: TGTGCCAGCAGCTCGGGGGGGGATCAGCCCCAGCATTTT; CDR3aa: CASSSGGDQPQHF
v_gene: TRBV27; abundance: NA; j_gene: TRBJ1-2; d_gene: NA; CDR3nt: TGTGCCAGCAGGCCTAATTCCGGTTCAGGGCTGCTCTATGGCTACACCTTC; CDR3aa: CASRPNSGSGLLYGYTF
v_gene: TRBV5-1; abundance: NA; j_gene: TRBJ1-1; d_gene: NA; CDR3nt: TGCGCCAGCCGCCGAATCCCCGGAGGGGACACTGAAGCTTTCTTT; CDR3aa: CASRRIPGGDTEAFF
v_gene: TRBV13; abundance: once; j_gene: TRBJ2-1; d_gene: TRBD2; CDR3nt: TGTGCCAGCAGCTTAGGCCTCAGGAGCGGGGGGGCGAGCTCCTACAATGAGCAGTTCTTC; CDR3aa: CASSLGLRSGGASSYNEQFF
v_gene: TRBV7-9; abundance: NA; j_gene: TRBJ2-7; d_gene: NA; CDR3nt: TGTTCCAGCAGCTCCTGGTCTGGCGGGCAATCCTACGAGCAGTACTTC; CDR3aa: CSSSSWSGGQSYEQYF
v_gene: TRBV4-1; abundance: once; j_gene: TRBJ1-3; d_gene: NA; CDR3nt: TGCGCCAGCAGCCAACCCGGTCGACAGAACACCATATATTTT; CDR3aa: CASSQPGRQNTIYF
v_gene: TRBV7-2; abundance: NA; j_gene: TRBJ1-4; d_gene: NA; CDR3nt: TGTGCCAGCAGCCTCGGGTCAGGGTATCGTGAAAAACTGTTTTTT; CDR3aa: CASSLGSGYREKLFF
v_gene: TRBV7-9; abundance: NA; j_gene: TRBJ2-2; d_gene: NA; CDR3nt: TGTGCCAGCAGCTTATTCGGCACCGGGGAGCTGTTTTTT; CDR3aa: CASSLFGTGELFF
v_gene: TRBV18; abundance: NA; j_gene: TRBJ1-5; d_gene: NA; CDR3nt: TGTGCCAGCTCACCGATCCGAACTTCCAGGGGAGGCAATCAGCCCCAGCATTTT; CDR3aa: CASSPIRTSRGGNQPQHF
v_gene: TRBV30; abundance: few; j_gene: TRBJ2-5; d_gene: TRBD2; CDR3nt: TGTGCCTGGAGTGCAGCGGGAGGGCGTGAGACCCAGTACTTC; CDR3aa: CAWSAAGGRETQYF
v_gene: TRBV6-1; abundance: NA; j_gene: TRBJ1-2; d_gene: NA; CDR3nt: TGTGCCAGCGTCGGCGGAAACTATGGCTACACCTTC; CDR3aa: CASVGGNYGYTF
v_gene: TRBV28; abundance: NA; j_gene: TRBJ1-5; d_gene: NA; CDR3nt: TGTGCCAGCAGTCTAACAGGGTTAACGGGCAATCAGCCCCAGCATTTT; CDR3aa: CASSLTGLTGNQPQHF
v_gene: TRBV4-2; abundance: NA; j_gene: TRBJ1-2; d_gene: NA; CDR3nt: TGTGCCAGCAGCCAAGATAGGATCGGTTCGGGGGGGAACTATGGCTACACCTTC; CDR3aa: CASSQDRIGSGGNYGYTF
v_gene: TRBV18; abundance: NA; j_gene: TRBJ2-6; d_gene: NA; CDR3nt: TGTGCCAGCTCACCCCTGGCCCCTGGGGCCAACGTCCTGACTTTC; CDR3aa: CASSPLAPGANVLTF
v_gene: TRBV5-4; abundance: NA; j_gene: TRBJ1-4; d_gene: NA; CDR3nt: TGTGCCAGCAGCTTGGAGGCAGGACGAGGGGAAAAACTGTTTTTT; CDR3aa: CASSLEAGRGEKLFF
v_gene: TRBV10-3; abundance: NA; j_gene: TRBJ1-2; d_gene: NA; CDR3nt: TGTGCCATCAGTGAGTCAGCCGCTTATGGCTACACCTTC; CDR3aa: CAISESAAYGYTF
v_gene: TRBV19; abundance: NA; j_gene: TRBJ1-5; d_gene: TRBD1; CDR3nt: TGTGCCAGTACCTCGAGGGACAGGGGGAGGAACAATCAGCCCCAGCATTTT; CDR3aa: CASTSRDRGRNNQPQHF
v_gene: TRBV6-1; abundance: NA; j_gene: TRBJ2-1; d_gene: NA; CDR3nt: TGTGCCAGCAGTGAACTAACGACGGGTGAGCAGTTCTTC; CDR3aa: CASSELTTGEQFF
v_gene: TRBV7-2; abundance: NA; j_gene: TRBJ2-7; d_gene: TRBD2; CDR3nt: TGTGCCAGCAGCTTAGTCGGGACTAGCGGGGGAGGGTACTACGAGCAGTACTTC; CDR3aa: CASSLVGTSGGGYYEQYF
v_gene: TRBV15; abundance: NA; j_gene: TRBJ1-5; d_gene: TRBD1; CDR3nt: TGTGCCACCAGCAGAGATCGGGGACAGGGGAGTCATCAGCCCCAGCATTTT; CDR3aa: CATSRDRGQGSHQPQHF
v_gene: TRBV9; abundance: NA; j_gene: TRBJ2-4; d_gene: TRBD2; CDR3nt: TGTGCCAGCAGCTGGGGGGGGGATCCGGGCGTAGACATTCAGTACTTC; CDR3aa: CASSWGGDPGVDIQYF
v_gene: TRBV7-9; abundance: few; j_gene: TRBJ1-5; d_gene: NA; CDR3nt: TGTGCCAGCAGCCAAACAAATACCGGCGGGCAGCCCCAGCATTTT; CDR3aa: CASSQTNTGGQPQHF